This T cell receptor (beta chain) came from a study of STAT5B mutations in CD4+ large granular lymphocyte leukemia. Study observations and caveats: No patients shared main leukemic clonotypes, though around 24% appeared at low frequency elsewhere. TRBV06-family usage was enriched in top patient clones (8/27) versus controls (2/35). Patient CD4-sorted repertoires stayed more clonal than healthy ones after leukemic-clone removal.

On this clone: The antigen is not known.

Trimming shortened V by 5 bases and J by 0 bases, and 7 bases separated the two germline ends. CDR1 SNHLY and CDR2 FYNNEI come from the germline V gene. The length of the CDR3 is 13 residues. The assay was run at survey level. Clones were sequenced by immunoSEQ multiplex PCR, and TCRdb holds only the in-frame ones, with some missing. The sample yields just over 40,000 clones, roughly 80% seen once. The source is a human donor in good health. This chain joins TRBV2 and TRBJ1-1; D is uncertain. Input material: CD4+ T cells from blood buffy coats. CDR3 nucleotides: TGTGCCAGCAGTTTGGACCTGAACACTGAAGCTTTCTTT. It encodes CASSLDLNTEAFF. The full variable domain, rest sourced from reference TRBV2 and TRBJ1-1, is EPEVTQTPSHQVTQMGQEVILRCVPISNHLYFYWYRQILGQKVEFLVSFYNNEISEKSEIFDDQFSVERPDGSNFTLKIRSTKLEDSAMYFCASSLDLNTEAFFGQGTRLTVV.